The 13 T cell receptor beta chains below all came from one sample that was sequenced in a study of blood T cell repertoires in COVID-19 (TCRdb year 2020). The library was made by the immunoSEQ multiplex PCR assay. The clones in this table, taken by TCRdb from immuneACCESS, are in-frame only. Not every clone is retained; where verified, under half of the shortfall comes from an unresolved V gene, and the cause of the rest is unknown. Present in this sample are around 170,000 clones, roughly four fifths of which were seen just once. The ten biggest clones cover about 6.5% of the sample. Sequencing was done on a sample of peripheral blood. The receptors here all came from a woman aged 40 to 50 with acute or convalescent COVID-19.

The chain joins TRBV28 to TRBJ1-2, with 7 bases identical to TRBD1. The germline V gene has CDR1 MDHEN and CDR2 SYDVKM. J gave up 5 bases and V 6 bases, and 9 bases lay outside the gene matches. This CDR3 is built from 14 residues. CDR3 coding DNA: TGTGCCAGCAGCTCGACAGGGATTGGTTATGGCTACACCTTC. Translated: CASSSTGIGYGYTF.

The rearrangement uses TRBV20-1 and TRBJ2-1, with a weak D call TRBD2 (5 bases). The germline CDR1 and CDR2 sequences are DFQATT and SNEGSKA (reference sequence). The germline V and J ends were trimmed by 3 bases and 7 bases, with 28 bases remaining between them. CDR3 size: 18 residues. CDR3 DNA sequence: TGCAGTGCTAGTTGGAATTTTCTGCGGTGGGAGTACAATAATGAGCAGTTCTTC. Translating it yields CSASWNFLRWEYNNEQFF.

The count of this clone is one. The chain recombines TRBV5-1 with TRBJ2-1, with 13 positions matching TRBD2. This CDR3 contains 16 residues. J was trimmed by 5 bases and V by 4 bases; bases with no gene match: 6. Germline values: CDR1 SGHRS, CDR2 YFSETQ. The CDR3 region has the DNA TGCGCCAGCAGCCAGAACGGACTAGCGGGGGACAATGAGCAGTTCTTC. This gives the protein CASSQNGLAGDNEQFF.

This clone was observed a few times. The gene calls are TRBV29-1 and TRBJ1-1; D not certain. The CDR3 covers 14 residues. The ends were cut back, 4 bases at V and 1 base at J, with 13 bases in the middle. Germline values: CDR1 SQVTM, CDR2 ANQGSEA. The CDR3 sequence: CSVAPRLQNTEAFF. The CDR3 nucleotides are TGCAGCGTTGCCCCTAGACTCCAGAACACTGAAGCTTTCTTT.

CDR3 in amino acids: CASSFLTGIAEAFF. The CDR3 DNA is TGTGCCAGCAGTTTCTTAACAGGGATCGCTGAAGCTTTCTTT. This chain links TRBV6-5 with TRBJ1-1; tentative D call: TRBD1 (6 bases). The CDR3 is 14 residues long. Germline-derived CDR1 and CDR2 are MNHEY and SVGAGI. With 4 bases removed from V and 6 bases from J, the gap between germline ends came to 15 bases.

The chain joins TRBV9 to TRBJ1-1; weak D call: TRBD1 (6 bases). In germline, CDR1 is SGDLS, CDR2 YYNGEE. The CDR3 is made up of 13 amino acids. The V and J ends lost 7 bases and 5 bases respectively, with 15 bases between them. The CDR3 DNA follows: TGTGCCAGCGGGGGAGGGGGATGGACTGAAGCTTTCTTT. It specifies CASGGGGWTEAFF. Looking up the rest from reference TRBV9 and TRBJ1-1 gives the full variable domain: DSGVTQTPKHLITATGQRVTLRCSPRSGDLSVYWYQQSLDQGLQFLIQYYNGEERAKGNILERFSAQQFPDLHSELNLSSLELGDSALYFCASGGGGWTEAFFGQGTRLTVV.

CDR3 DNA sequence: TGTGCCAGCAGCCCTTACAGGGAGACCCAGTACTTC. Its protein product is CASSPYRETQYF. The chain uses TRBV11-2 and TRBJ2-5, with D possibly TRBD1 on 5 matching bases. The V end was cut by 5 bases, the J end by 5 bases, with 9 bases between. This CDR3 is 12 amino acids long. Germline assignment: CDR1 SGHAT and CDR2 FQNNGV.

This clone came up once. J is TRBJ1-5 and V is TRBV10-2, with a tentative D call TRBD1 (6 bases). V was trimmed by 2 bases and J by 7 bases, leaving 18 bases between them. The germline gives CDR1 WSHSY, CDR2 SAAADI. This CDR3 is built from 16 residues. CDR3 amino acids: CASSEEGRGASQPQHF. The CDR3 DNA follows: TGCGCCAGCAGTGAGGAGGGGCGGGGGGCGAGCCAGCCCCAGCATTTT.

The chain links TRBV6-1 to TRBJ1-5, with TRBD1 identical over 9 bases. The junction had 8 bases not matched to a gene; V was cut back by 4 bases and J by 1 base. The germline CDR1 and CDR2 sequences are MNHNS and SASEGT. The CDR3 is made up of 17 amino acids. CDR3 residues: CASSVSLGQGSNQPQHF. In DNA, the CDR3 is TGTGCCAGCAGTGTCTCTTTGGGACAGGGCAGCAATCAGCCCCAGCATTTT.

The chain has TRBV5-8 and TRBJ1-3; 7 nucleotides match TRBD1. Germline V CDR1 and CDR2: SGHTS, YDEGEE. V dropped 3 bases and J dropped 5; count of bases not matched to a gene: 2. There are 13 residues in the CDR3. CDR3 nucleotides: TGTGCCAGCAGCTCACAGGGGCGAAACACCATATATTTT. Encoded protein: CASSSQGRNTIYF.

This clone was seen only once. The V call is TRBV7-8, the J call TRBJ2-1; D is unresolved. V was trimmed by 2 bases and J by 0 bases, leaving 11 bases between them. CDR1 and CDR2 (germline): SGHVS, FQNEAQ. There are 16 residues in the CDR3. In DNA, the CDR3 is TGTGCCAGCAGCTTACAGTCCCCTAGCTCCTACAATGAGCAGTTCTTC. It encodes CASSLQSPSSYNEQFF.

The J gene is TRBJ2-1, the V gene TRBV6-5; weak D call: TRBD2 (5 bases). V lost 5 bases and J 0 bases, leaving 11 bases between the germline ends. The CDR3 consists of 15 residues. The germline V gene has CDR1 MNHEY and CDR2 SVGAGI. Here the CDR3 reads CASSPRGSSYNEQFF. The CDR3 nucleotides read TGTGCCAGCAGTCCACGGGGTTCCTCCTACAATGAGCAGTTCTTC.

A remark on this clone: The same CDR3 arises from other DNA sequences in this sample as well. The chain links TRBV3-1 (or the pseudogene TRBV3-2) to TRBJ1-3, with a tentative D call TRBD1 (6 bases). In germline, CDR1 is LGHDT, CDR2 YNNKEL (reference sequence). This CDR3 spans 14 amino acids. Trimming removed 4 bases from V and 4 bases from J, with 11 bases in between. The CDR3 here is CASSPAGAGNTIYF. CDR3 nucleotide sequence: TGTGCCAGCAGCCCAGCAGGGGCGGGAAACACCATATATTTT.